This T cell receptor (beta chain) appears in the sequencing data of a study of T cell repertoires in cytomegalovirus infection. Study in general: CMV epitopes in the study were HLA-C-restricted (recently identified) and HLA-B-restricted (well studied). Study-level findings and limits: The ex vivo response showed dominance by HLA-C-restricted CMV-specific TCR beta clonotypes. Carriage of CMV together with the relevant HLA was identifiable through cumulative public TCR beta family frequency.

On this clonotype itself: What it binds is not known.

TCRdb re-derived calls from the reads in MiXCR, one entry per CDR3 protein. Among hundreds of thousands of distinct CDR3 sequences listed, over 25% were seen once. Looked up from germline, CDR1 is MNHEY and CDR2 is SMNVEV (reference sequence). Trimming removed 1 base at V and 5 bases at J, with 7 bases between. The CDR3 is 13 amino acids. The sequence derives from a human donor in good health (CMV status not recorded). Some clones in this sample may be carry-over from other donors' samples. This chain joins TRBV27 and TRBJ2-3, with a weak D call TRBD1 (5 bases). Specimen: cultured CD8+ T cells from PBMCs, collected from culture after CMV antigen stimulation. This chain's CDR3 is CASSLFREDTQYF. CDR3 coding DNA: TGTGCCAGCAGTTTATTCAGGGAAGATACGCAGTATTTT.